This is a list of T cell receptor beta chains from one sample in a study of shared clonotypes between healthy human individuals. Generated by immunoSEQ multiplex PCR, the TCRdb table keeps only in-frame clones and is missing some. The table has just over 2,000,000 clones, approximately 95% seen once. Sequenced input: naive CD4+ T cells sorted from blood. These receptors originate from a man younger than 35 in good health. CDR3s include the opening cysteine and the closing phenylalanine or tryptophan. The D gene is left open where the match is weak.

D gene	J gene	V gene	CDR3 DNA	CDR3 protein
TRBD1	TRBJ2-2	TRBV5-4	TGTGCCAGCAGACTTGGAGGGACAGGGAGGACCGGGGAGCTGTTTTTT	CASRLGGTGRTGELFF
TRBD1	TRBJ2-5	TRBV2	TGTGCCAGCAAACGGACAGGGGGGAAAGAGACCCAGCACTTC	CASKRTGGKETQHF
.	TRBJ1-1	TRBV7-9	TGTGCCAGCAGCTTAGTTCGGCCCCTGAACACTGAAGCTTTCTTT	CASSLVRPLNTEAFF
TRBD1	TRBJ1-1	TRBV28	TGTGCCAGCAGTTTTCCTACGACAGGGTCTTCACAAGCTTTCTTT	CASSFPTTGSSQAFF
.	TRBJ1-1	TRBV28	TGTGCCAGCAGTTTGCGGGGGGCGGGATCCGGTAACACTGAAGCTTTCTTT	CASSLRGAGSGNTEAFF
.	TRBJ1-3	TRBV29-1	TGCAGCGGCTATAGGGGAAACACCATATATTTT	CSGYRGNTIYF
TRBD1	TRBJ1-6	TRBV7-9	TGTGCCAGCAGTCCCGGACAGGGAGGCAAACGGGGTTCACCCCTCCACTTT	CASSPGQGGKRGSPLHF
.	TRBJ1-5	TRBV5-1	TGCGCCAGCAGCAGTACAGGCAATCAGCCCCAGCATTTT	CASSSTGNQPQHF
.	TRBJ1-3	TRBV19	TGTGCCAGTAGTATGGGGGGTTCGAGCTCTGGAAACACCATATATTTT	CASSMGGSSSGNTIYF
TRBD1	TRBJ1-5	TRBV11-1	TGTGCCAGCAGCACTCCGGAGCGGACAGGGGCCGTGGGCAATCAGCCCCAGCATTTT	CASSTPERTGAVGNQPQHF
TRBD2	TRBJ2-1	TRBV30	TGTGCCTGGAGCAGGGGGCTGACTAGCGGGGGCAACTCCTACAATGAGCAGTTCTTC	CAWSRGLTSGGNSYNEQFF
.	TRBJ1-1	TRBV10-3	TGTGCCATCAGTGGCTCGGGGAACACTGAAGCTTTCTTT	CAISGSGNTEAFF